This entry lists 15 T cell receptor beta chains sequenced from one sample in a study of radiation and T cells in renal cell carcinoma. The time point was: baseline pretreatment blood. Treatment given: 15 Gy SBRT to primary tumor, nephrectomy 4 weeks later. The protocol was immunoSEQ multiplex PCR, while the TCRdb copy is restricted to in-frame clones and leaves out a portion. The sample shows roughly 100,000 clones, 86% of them seen only once. The specimen was blood, collected from a patient whose treatment included radiotherapy and nephrectomy. Source of these receptors: a man over 45 with renal cell carcinoma.

This chain uses TRBV7-9 with TRBJ2-7, with D possibly TRBD2 on 5 matching bases. The germline V and J ends were trimmed by 0 bases and 2 bases, with 5 bases remaining between them. There are 13 residues in the CDR3. CDR1 is SEHNR, CDR2 FQNEAQ, per germline (reference sequence). The chain's CDR3 is CASSLAGTYEQYF. CDR3 in DNA: TGTGCCAGCAGCTTAGCCGGGACCTACGAGCAGTACTTC. Together with reference TRBV7-9 and TRBJ2-7, the CDR3 gives the full variable domain: DTGVSQNPRHKITKRGQNVTFRCDPISEHNRLYWYRQTLGQGPEFLTYFQNEAQLEKSRLLSDRFSAERPKGSFSTLEIQRTEQGDSAMYLCASSLAGTYEQYFGPGTRLTVT.

The chain uses TRBV11-2 and TRBJ2-7; 11 bases agree with TRBD1. J gave up 4 bases and V 5 bases, and 7 bases lay outside the gene matches. The CDR3 runs to 15 residues. CDR1 is SGHAT, CDR2 FQNNGV, per germline. The CDR3 region is CASSDRDRGYYEQYF. The CDR3 region has the DNA TGTGCCAGCAGCGACCGGGACAGGGGGTATTACGAGCAGTACTTC.

The rearrangement links TRBV7-9 to TRBJ2-4; D is ambiguous. Per the germline V gene, CDR1 is SEHNR and CDR2 is FQNEAQ (reference sequence). V lost 1 base and J 0 bases, leaving 10 bases between the germline ends. This CDR3 has 16 residues. The DNA for the CDR3 is TGTGCCAGCAGCTTAGTCCGTGGAGAAGCCAAAAACATTCAGTACTTC. This encodes CASSLVRGEAKNIQYF.

The rearrangement uses TRBV27 and TRBJ2-7, with 7 nucleotides matching TRBD1. The CDR3 spans 16 residues. J lost 2 bases, V lost 4 bases, and 11 bases had no gene match. Per germline, CDR1 MNHEY and CDR2 SMNVEV (reference sequence). CDR3 DNA: TGTGCCAGCAGTTCCCGACAGGGCCAGGGCGCCTACGAGCAGTACTTC. Protein sequence: CASSSRQGQGAYEQYF.

This clone was recorded only once. This chain links TRBV19 with TRBJ1-6; 8 bases match TRBD1. The length of the CDR3 is 15 residues. V lost 4 bases to trimming and J lost 9 bases; unmatched junction nucleotides: 8. CDR1 is LNHDA, CDR2 SQIVND, per germline (reference sequence). The CDR3 DNA follows: TGTGCCAGTAGTACCCGACAGGGGTTGGGTTCACCCCTCCACTTT. Translation: CASSTRQGLGSPLHF.

This rearrangement joins TRBV11-1 to TRBJ2-1, with 9 bases that match TRBD1. Germline V gives CDR1 SGHAT, CDR2 FQDESV (reference sequence). V dropped 4 bases and J dropped 7; count of bases not matched to a gene: 2. The CDR3 spans 13 residues. CDR3: CASSWDRANEQFF. CDR3 bases: TGTGCCAGCAGCTGGGACAGGGCGAATGAGCAGTTCTTC. The full variable domain, with the rest looked up from reference TRBV11-1 and TRBJ2-1, is EAEVAQSPRYKITEKSQAVAFWCDPISGHATLYWYRQILGQGPELLVQFQDESVVDDSQLPKDRFSAERLKGVDSTLKIQPAELGDSAMYLCASSWDRANEQFFGPGTRLTVL.

The chain couples TRBV5-1 to TRBJ1-4; 8 bases agree with TRBD1. This CDR3 region has 15 residues. V lost 0 bases, J lost 7 bases, and 5 bases stayed unmatched. Germline values: CDR1 SGHRS, CDR2 YFSETQ. The CDR3 DNA follows: TGCGCCAGCAGCTTGGGGACAGGGTGGATTGAAAAACTGTTTTTT. As protein: CASSLGTGWIEKLFF.

The chain recombines TRBV30 with TRBJ2-5; 10 bases are shared with TRBD2. Losses at the gene ends were 4 bases for V and 9 bases for J; bases not matched to a gene: 2. CDR3 size: 11 residues. Germline loops: CDR1 GTSNPN, CDR2 SVGIG (reference sequence). The CDR3 DNA follows: TGTGCCTGGACTAGCGGGGGAGCCCAGTACTTC. Translating it yields CAWTSGGAQYF.

V is TRBV4-2 and J is TRBJ1-3; D gene uncertain. The CDR3 covers 15 residues. Trimming took 0 bases from V and 0 from J, leaving 6 bases between them. In germline, CDR1 is LGHNA, CDR2 YNFKEQ. CDR3 in DNA: TGTGCCAGCAGCCAAGAAAGGTCCTCTGGAAACACCATATATTTT. Translated: CASSQERSSGNTIYF.

V is TRBV9 and J is TRBJ2-3, with 7 positions matching TRBD1. CDR1 and CDR2 (germline): SGDLS, YYNGEE. This CDR3 is built from 15 residues. The ends lost 3 bases at V and 0 bases at J; junction bases unmatched: 4. The CDR3 protein is CASSAGGQSTDTQYF. The CDR3 coding sequence is TGTGCCAGCAGCGCAGGGGGACAGAGCACAGATACGCAGTATTTT.

The CDR3: CASSFRQAGNYGYTF. The CDR3 coding sequence is TGTGCCAGCAGCTTTAGACAGGCGGGTAACTATGGCTACACCTTC. The chain couples TRBV7-8 to TRBJ1-2, with D perhaps TRBD1 (6 bases). Germline V gives CDR1 SGHVS, CDR2 FQNEAQ. V lost 3 bases, J lost 1 base, and 12 bases lay in between. The CDR3 is 15 residues long.

This clone showed up just a few times. This chain uses TRBV10-3 with TRBJ1-1, with a weak D call TRBD1 (6 bases). From germline, CDR1 is ENHRY and CDR2 SYGVKD. The ends were cut back, 1 base at V and 6 bases at J, with 15 bases in the middle. The CDR3 loop spans 15 amino acids. CDR3 amino acids: CAISEYETGRSEAFF. The CDR3 DNA follows: TGTGCCATCAGTGAGTACGAAACAGGGAGGTCTGAAGCTTTCTTT.

The chain couples TRBV6-6 to TRBJ1-2, with no clear D. Trimming left V 8 bases short and J 4 bases short, with 11 bases between. Germline V gene sequence: CDR1 MNHNY, CDR2 SVGAGI (reference sequence). This CDR3 spans 12 amino acids. This CDR3 is CASGPGIYGYTF. CDR3 coding DNA: TGTGCCAGCGGACCAGGCATCTATGGCTACACCTTC.

The gene calls are TRBV5-1 and TRBJ2-7; 9 bases agree with TRBD1. This CDR3 contains 13 residues. Germline V gene data show CDR1 as SGHRS and CDR2 as YFSETQ. V gave up 4 bases and J gave up 3 bases; unmatched junction bases: 2. This chain's CDR3 is CASSRDRDYEQYF. CDR3 DNA sequence: TGCGCCAGCAGCCGGGACAGGGACTACGAGCAGTACTTC.

CDR3 sequence (DNA): TGCAGCGTTAACGAGGGGGGCCGCGAGCAGTACTTC. Translating it yields CSVNEGGREQYF. V gene TRBV29-1 combines with J gene TRBJ2-7; either TRBD1 or TRBD2 may supply D (6 bases each). Between the trimmed V and J ends, which lost 5 bases and 6 bases, there was a span of 14 bases. The germline V gene has CDR1 SQVTM and CDR2 ANQGSEA. The CDR3 consists of 12 residues.